A selection of T cell receptor beta chains follows, all from one sample in a study of early T cells in non-severe SARS-CoV-2 infection. TCRdb used MiXCR to reprocess the 5' RACE reads, holding one entry per CDR3 protein. This table has 70,000 to 95,000 distinct CDR3 sequences, about 9.6% appearing once. What was sequenced was whole blood. The receptors originated from an adult who was a healthcare worker with PCR-confirmed SARS-CoV-2 infection or an uninfected control (not recorded which). Each CDR3 is given with its conserved first and last residue. A D gene is named only where the DNA matches it firmly. The size entry is marked missing in some rows and otherwise reads once, few, many or a size class.

D gene	V gene	clone size	J gene	CDR3 DNA	CDR3 protein
TRBD2	TRBV19	many	TRBJ2-1	TGTGCCAGTAGTATACTCGGACTAGCGGGCAATGAGCAGTTCTTC	CASSILGLAGNEQFF
-	TRBV4-1	-	TRBJ1-1	TGCGCCAGCAGCCTACAGATAGGGGACACTGAAGCTTTCTTT	CASSLQIGDTEAFF
-	TRBV3-1	many	TRBJ2-1	TGTGCCAGCAGCCCCGTCCGGTCGGTGGGAACCCCGAATGAGCAGTTCTTC	CASSPVRSVGTPNEQFF
-	TRBV12-3/TRBV12-4	-	TRBJ1-1	TGTGCCAGCACCAACCTGGGGGTTACCACTGAAGCTTTCTTT	CASTNLGVTTEAFF
-	TRBV5-4	-	TRBJ2-2	TGTGCCAGCAGCTTCGGGACTCCAAACACCGGGGAGCTGTTTTTT	CASSFGTPNTGELFF
TRBD2	TRBV7-6	few	TRBJ2-7	TGTGCCAGCAGCCCCCGGGAGGGAAAAGCCTACGAGCAGTACTTC	CASSPREGKAYEQYF
TRBD1	TRBV5-6	few	TRBJ2-3	TGTGCCAGCAGCGAAGGACAGGGTCGGGGAGATACGCAGTATTTT	CASSEGQGRGDTQYF
-	TRBV30	many	TRBJ1-1	TGTGCCTGGAGTGTACGTGAGAACACTGAAGCTTTCTTT	CAWSVRENTEAFF
-	TRBV7-9	-	TRBJ1-1	TGTGCCAGCCGTGAGGTGGGGACGAACACTGAAGCTTTCTTT	CASREVGTNTEAFF
-	TRBV9	few	TRBJ1-3	TGTGCCAGCAGCGTAGGGGTATCCTCCTCTGGAAACACCATATATTTT	CASSVGVSSSGNTIYF
-	TRBV3-1	few	TRBJ2-1	TGTGCCAGCAGCCCCAGCGGCGGTGAGCAGTTCTTC	CASSPSGGEQFF
-	TRBV6-1	many	TRBJ2-4	TGTGCCAGCAGTGAAGCGCTTCTTGCCAGCGCGTCCAAAAACATTCAGTACTTC	CASSEALLASASKNIQYF
-	TRBV6-5	few	TRBJ2-1	TGTGCCAGCAGTTACTCTTCTGTCCGGGGCTATTACAATGAGCAGTTCTTC	CASSYSSVRGYYNEQFF